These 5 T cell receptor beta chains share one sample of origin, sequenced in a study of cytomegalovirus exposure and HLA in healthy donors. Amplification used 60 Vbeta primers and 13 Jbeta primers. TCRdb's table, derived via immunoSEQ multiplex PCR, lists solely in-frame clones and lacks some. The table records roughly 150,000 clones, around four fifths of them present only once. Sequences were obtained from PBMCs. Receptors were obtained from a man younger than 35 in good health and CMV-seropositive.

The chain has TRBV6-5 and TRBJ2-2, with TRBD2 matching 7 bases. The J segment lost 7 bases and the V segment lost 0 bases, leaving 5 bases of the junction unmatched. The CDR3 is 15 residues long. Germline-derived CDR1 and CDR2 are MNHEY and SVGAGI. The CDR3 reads CASSYSRGSGGELFF. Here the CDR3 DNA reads TGTGCCAGCAGTTACTCGCGGGGGTCGGGCGGGGAGCTGTTTTTT.

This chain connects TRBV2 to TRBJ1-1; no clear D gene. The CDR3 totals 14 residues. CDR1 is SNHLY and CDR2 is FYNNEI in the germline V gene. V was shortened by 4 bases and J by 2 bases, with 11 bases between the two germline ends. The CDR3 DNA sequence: TGTGCCAGCAGTGTTCGACAAGCCAACACTGAAGCTTTCTTT. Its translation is CASSVRQANTEAFF.

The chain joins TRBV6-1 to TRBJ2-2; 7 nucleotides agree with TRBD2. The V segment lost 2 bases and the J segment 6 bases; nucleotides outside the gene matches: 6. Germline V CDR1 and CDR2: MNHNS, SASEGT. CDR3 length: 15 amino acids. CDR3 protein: CASSETSGGAGELFF. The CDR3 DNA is TGTGCCAGCAGTGAAACTAGTGGGGGGGCCGGGGAGCTGTTTTTT.

The CDR3: CASTTSGNLYGYTF. The CDR3 DNA is TGTGCCAGCACAACCTCGGGGAACCTCTATGGCTACACCTTC. This chain uses TRBV5-6 with TRBJ1-2; D not resolved. Germline assignment: CDR1 SGHDT and CDR2 YYEEEE. With 6 bases removed from V and 4 bases from J, the gap between germline ends came to 16 bases. This CDR3 has 14 residues.

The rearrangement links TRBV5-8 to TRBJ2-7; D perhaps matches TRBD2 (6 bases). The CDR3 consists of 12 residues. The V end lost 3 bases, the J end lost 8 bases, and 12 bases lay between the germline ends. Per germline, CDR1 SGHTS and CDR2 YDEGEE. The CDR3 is CASSSGTLQQYF. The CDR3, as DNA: TGTGCCAGCAGCTCCGGGACTCTACAGCAGTACTTC.